The 23 T cell receptor beta chains below come from one sample, sequenced in a study of CD8+ T cells in alopecia areata. RNA was extracted and reverse transcribed into cDNA as the sequencing template. TCRdb keeps only in-frame clones here, not all; method: immunoSEQ multiplex PCR. This repertoire shows roughly 200,000 clones, approximately 60% found once; its top ten account for 4.5% to 6%. Specimen: CD8+ T cells sorted from blood. These receptors were obtained from a human donor in good health.

V is TRBV29-1 and J is TRBJ2-5, with D perhaps TRBD2 (5 bases). The CDR3 has 12 amino acids. Per the germline V gene, CDR1 is SQVTM and CDR2 is ANQGSEA. Trimming cost V 4 bases and J 3 bases, with 9 bases left between them. CDR3 sequence: CSVVEREETQYF. The CDR3 DNA is TGCAGCGTTGTAGAGAGGGAAGAGACCCAGTACTTC.

The rearrangement joins TRBV15 to TRBJ1-5, with a weak D call TRBD1 (5 bases). The ends were cut back, 3 bases at V and 3 bases at J, with 12 bases in the middle. Germline CDR1 is LNHNV and CDR2 is YYDKDF (reference sequence). The CDR3 sequence is 15 residues long. The CDR3 loop is CATSREGRLNQPQHF. Written as DNA, the CDR3 is TGTGCCACCAGCAGGGAGGGACGGCTCAATCAGCCCCAGCATTTT.

Written as DNA, the CDR3 is TGTGCCAGCAGCGAGGGGGCTGGTTCACCCCTCCACTTT. As protein: CASSEGAGSPLHF. V and J are TRBV9 and TRBJ1-6; TRBD1 aligns across 7 bases. J gave up 9 bases and V 3 bases, and 3 bases lay outside the gene matches. This CDR3 has 13 residues. The V gene's germline CDR1 is SGDLS and CDR2 YYNGEE.

The V gene is TRBV23-1, the J gene TRBJ2-6; 13 nucleotides match TRBD2. TRBV23-1 is noted as an ORF with a role that remains uncertain. The CDR3 has 20 residues. V shed 5 bases and J 0 bases; nucleotides not matched to a gene: 10. CDR3 sequence reads: CASSAQTSGGPTSGANVLTF. CDR3 coding DNA: TGCGCCAGCAGTGCCCAGACTAGCGGGGGGCCGACCTCTGGGGCCAACGTCCTGACTTTC.

The chain joins TRBV5-1 to TRBJ2-1, with 11 bases that match TRBD1. This CDR3 contains 15 residues. Trimming took 4 bases from V and 8 from J; bases not matched to a gene: 8. From germline, CDR1 is SGHRS and CDR2 YFSETQ. The DNA of the CDR3 is TGCGCCAGCAGCGATCGGACAGGGGGCACCCATGAGCAGTTCTTC. Translated: CASSDRTGGTHEQFF.

V gene TRBV13 combines with J gene TRBJ1-4; perhaps TRBD1 as D (6 bases). Trimming left V 4 bases short and J 8 bases short, with 14 bases between. In germline, CDR1 is PRHDT, CDR2 FYEKMQ (reference sequence). The CDR3 loop spans 14 amino acids. The CDR3 protein is CASSSQGGREKLFF. The CDR3 nucleotides are TGTGCCAGCAGCTCACAGGGCGGTCGGGAAAAACTGTTTTTT.

The rearrangement joins TRBV6-5 to TRBJ2-5; TRBD1 is a possible D gene (6 bases). Germline values: CDR1 MNHEY, CDR2 SVGAGI. The CDR3 is made up of 15 amino acids. Trimming removed 6 bases from V and 2 bases from J, with 16 bases in between. CDR3: CASRTGTKNQETQYF. The CDR3 DNA is TGTGCCAGCAGAACAGGGACGAAGAATCAAGAGACCCAGTACTTC.

The CDR3 region has the DNA TGTGCCAGCAGCCAAGCGGCTGGGCCCTACGAGCAGTACTTC. This encodes CASSQAAGPYEQYF. The chain employs TRBV14 and TRBJ2-7; no reliable D call. The CDR3 sequence is 14 residues long. The ends were cut back, 1 base at V and 2 bases at J, with 9 bases in the middle. Germline CDR1 and CDR2: SGHDN and FVKESK.

The chain carries TRBV11-1 and TRBJ1-1; D not certain. The CDR3 sequence is 13 residues long. V was shortened by 6 bases and J by 3 bases, with 11 bases between the two germline ends. CDR1 and CDR2 (germline): SGHAT, FQDESV (reference sequence). The CDR3 reads CASRPDGHTEAFF. The CDR3 region has the DNA TGTGCCAGCAGACCAGACGGGCACACTGAAGCTTTCTTT.

The chain carries TRBV25-1 and TRBJ1-1; D remains ambiguous. Trimming cost V 6 bases and J 0 bases, with 11 bases left between them. The CDR3 spans 14 residues. Germline CDR1 MGHDK, CDR2 SYGVNS. CDR3 loop: CASRLDGLNTEAFF. Written as DNA, the CDR3 is TGTGCCAGCAGGTTGGACGGGTTGAACACTGAAGCTTTCTTT.

This rearrangement joins TRBV7-9 to TRBJ2-6; perhaps D is TRBD1 or TRBD2 (5 bases each). V lost 3 bases and J 2 bases, leaving 8 bases between the germline ends. The CDR3 length is 15 residues. Germline CDR1 and CDR2: SEHNR and FQNEAQ (reference sequence). CDR3 DNA: TGTGCCAGCAGCTTCGGGGCGACTGGGGCCAACGTCCTGACTTTC. Translation gives CASSFGATGANVLTF.

This rearrangement joins TRBV29-1 to TRBJ2-7; 9 positions match TRBD1. This CDR3 contains 13 residues. The junction had 6 bases not matched to a gene; V was cut back by 7 bases and J by 2 bases. CDR1 and CDR2 (germline): SQVTM, ANQGSEA. This chain's CDR3 is CSAWTGETYEQYF. The CDR3 nucleotides read TGCAGCGCATGGACAGGGGAAACCTACGAGCAGTACTTC.

This clone was counted only a few times. The J gene is TRBJ1-5, the V gene TRBV19; unclear D gene. Germline V gene sequence: CDR1 LNHDA, CDR2 SQIVND (reference sequence). Trimming cost V 7 bases and J 3 bases, with 19 bases left between them. This CDR3 is 16 amino acids long. The CDR3 is CASIPGPQEVNQPQHF. DNA of the CDR3: TGTGCCAGTATCCCAGGCCCCCAGGAGGTCAATCAGCCCCAGCATTTT.

This rearrangement joins TRBV4-1 to TRBJ2-1; D not certain. This CDR3 is 12 amino acids long. V lost 1 base and J lost 7, with 5 bases in between. Germline V CDR1 and CDR2: MGHRA, YSYEKL. The chain's CDR3 is CASSQVGNEQFF. The CDR3 DNA reads TGCGCCAGCAGCCAAGTAGGGAATGAGCAGTTCTTC.

This clone was counted between two and nine times. CDR3 DNA sequence: TGTGCCAGCAGCTTGAGACCCAGCTCCTACAATGAGCAGTTCTTC. Amino acids: CASSLRPSSYNEQFF. V and J are TRBV5-6 and TRBJ2-1; D is unclear. The germline V gene has CDR1 SGHDT and CDR2 YYEEEE. Trimming took off 1 base at V and 0 bases at J, with 8 bases between the two ends. The length of the CDR3 is 15 residues.

The CDR3 coding sequence is TGTGCCAGCTCACCAAGCGGGGGAGAGGAGACCCAGTACTTC. Translated: CASSPSGGEETQYF. The chain links TRBV18 to TRBJ2-5; 8 bases map to TRBD2. CDR3 length equals 14 residues. The germline CDR1 and CDR2 sequences are KGHSH and LQKENI. The J segment lost 5 bases and the V segment lost 2 bases, leaving 4 bases of the junction unmatched.

The chain links TRBV4-1 to TRBJ2-3; 12 bases map to TRBD2. Germline V gives CDR1 MGHRA, CDR2 YSYEKL. There are 16 residues in the CDR3. Trimming at V came to 4 bases and at J to 2 bases, leaving 4 bases not matched to a gene. CDR3 loop: CASSPRTSGATDTQYF. The CDR3, as DNA: TGCGCCAGCAGCCCCCGGACTAGCGGGGCCACAGATACGCAGTATTTT.

This chain joins TRBV5-6 and TRBJ1-2; D not certain. V was cut by 2 bases and J by 0 bases, with 8 bases left in between. The CDR3 has 14 residues. CDR1 SGHDT and CDR2 YYEEEE come from the germline V gene. The CDR3 coding sequence is TGTGCCAGCAGCTTCCCGACGGCTAACTATGGCTACACCTTC. As protein: CASSFPTANYGYTF.

This chain connects TRBV6-5 to TRBJ1-1, with no clear D. The CDR3 runs 14 residues. Germline V CDR1 and CDR2: MNHEY, SVGAGI. The V end lost 2 bases, the J end lost 4 bases, and 11 bases lay between the germline ends. The CDR3 protein is CASSYRDIGTEAFF. CDR3 sequence (DNA): TGTGCCAGCAGTTACAGGGATATTGGCACTGAAGCTTTCTTT.

The V gene is TRBV5-4, the J gene TRBJ1-2; D unclear. Between the trimmed V and J ends, which lost 5 bases and 4 bases, there was a span of 15 bases. The CDR3 consists of 14 residues. The V gene's germline CDR1 is SGHNT and CDR2 YYREEE (reference sequence). The CDR3 sequence is CASRVDGSSYGYTF. For the CDR3, the DNA is TGTGCCAGCAGGGTCGATGGGAGTAGCTATGGCTACACCTTC.

In this sample, this clone turned up a few times. This chain links TRBV6-1 with TRBJ2-5, with 8 bases that match TRBD2. The CDR3 sequence is 15 residues long. Germline V gene sequence: CDR1 MNHNS, CDR2 SASEGT. The V segment lost 4 bases and the J segment 4 bases; nucleotides outside the gene matches: 8. The CDR3 nucleotides are TGTGCCAGCAGTGCCAGGGAGAGCGGGGGAGAGACCCAGTACTTC. Amino acids: CASSARESGGETQYF.

This clone was seen more than once but under ten times. The chain joins TRBV29-1 to TRBJ1-1; D not certain. The CDR3 runs 12 residues. CDR1 and CDR2 from the germline V gene are SQVTM and ANQGSEA. V was cut by 5 bases and J by 0 bases, with 7 bases left in between. The CDR3 loop reads CSVSVMNTEAFF. The CDR3 nucleotides read TGCAGCGTTTCCGTCATGAACACTGAAGCTTTCTTT.

Of note for this clone: This same CDR3 is encoded by further DNA sequences in the sample. The CDR3 region has the DNA TGTGCCAGCAGTTTGGGGGCGGGGGGTTACAATGAGCAGTTCTTC. Its protein product is CASSLGAGGYNEQFF. The J gene is TRBJ2-1, the V gene TRBV27; 8 nucleotides agree with TRBD2. The ends lost 3 bases at V and 4 bases at J; junction bases unmatched: 5. The CDR3 length is 15 residues. CDR1 and CDR2 from the germline V gene are MNHEY and SMNVEV (reference sequence).